The 5 T cell receptor beta chains listed next were all sequenced from one sample in a study of cytomegalovirus exposure and HLA in healthy donors. The PCR made use of 60 Vbeta and 13 Jbeta primers. Profiling relied on immunoSEQ multiplex PCR, and the TCRdb table lists in-frame clones only, not all of them. The table has approximately 190,000 clones, approximately 84% seen once. Sequencing was carried out using PBMCs. The receptor source for this set is a woman between 45 and 60 years old in good health and CMV-seropositive.

This clone was counted only a few times. This chain connects TRBV4-3 to TRBJ1-5; possibly TRBD1 for D (6 bases). CDR1 is LGHNA and CDR2 is YSLEER in the germline V gene. The CDR3 runs 15 residues. Between the trimmed V and J ends, which lost 0 bases and 3 bases, there was a span of 9 bases. The CDR3 DNA is TGCGCCAGCAGCCAAGACAGGGGAACCAATCAGCCCCAGCATTTT. This codes for CASSQDRGTNQPQHF.

The rearrangement joins TRBV6-5 to TRBJ1-6, with D unresolved. V was cut by 8 bases and J by 8 bases, with 10 bases left in between. The CDR3 covers 12 residues. Germline CDR1 is MNHEY and CDR2 is SVGAGI. CDR3 nucleotide sequence: TGTGCCAGCCGTTTAACTGATTCACCCCTCCACTTT. Its protein is CASRLTDSPLHF.

This chain connects TRBV11-2 to TRBJ2-5; 8 nucleotides agree with TRBD2. Near its end, the DNA agrees better with TRBJ2-7, so the J call may be wrong. The CDR3 has 14 amino acids. Germline loops: CDR1 SGHAT, CDR2 FQNNGV. CDR3 region: CASSLAGGSYEQYF. As DNA, the CDR3 is TGTGCCAGCAGCTTAGCGGGGGGGTCCTACGAGCAGTACTTC.

The chain is built from TRBV5-1 and TRBJ2-1; D is unclear. Germline CDR1 SGHRS, CDR2 YFSETQ. V was cut by 0 bases and J by 0 bases, with 4 bases left in between. The CDR3 loop spans 14 amino acids. The CDR3 is CASSLESSYNEQFF. CDR3 nucleotides: TGCGCCAGCAGCTTGGAGAGCTCCTACAATGAGCAGTTCTTC.

The chain is built from TRBV5-1 and TRBJ2-3; tentative D call: TRBD1 (6 bases). With 0 bases removed from V and 5 bases from J, the gap between germline ends came to 13 bases. The germline V gene encodes CDR1 SGHRS and CDR2 YFSETQ. The CDR3 covers 15 residues. In DNA, the CDR3 is TGCGCCAGCAGCTTGGCTGGTAGCAGGGGAGATACGCAGTATTTT. Protein sequence: CASSLAGSRGDTQYF.